The next 31 T cell receptor beta chains were all read from a single sample in a study of OX40 agonist ivuxolimab in advanced cancers. TCRdb's copy holds only in-frame clones and misses some; the assay was immunoSEQ multiplex PCR. The sample records tens of thousands of clones, approximately 86% being singletons. Material: CD4+ or CD8+ T cells sorted from blood, obtained in a trial of the OX40 agonist ivuxolimab. Source of these receptors: an adult with an advanced solid tumor such as melanoma, head and neck, liver or kidney cancer.

The chain carries TRBV19 and TRBJ2-7; possibly TRBD2 for D (5 bases). The CDR3 extends over 14 amino acids. Trimming shortened V by 7 bases and J by 5 bases, and 18 bases separated the two germline ends. CDR1 and CDR2 from the germline V gene are LNHDA and SQIVND (reference sequence). CDR3 residues: CASKPGSTANEQYF. DNA of the CDR3: TGTGCCAGTAAACCGGGATCTACCGCGAACGAGCAGTACTTC.

CDR3 sequence (DNA): TGCGCCAGTCTAGCGGGAGACAGCACAGATACGCAGTATTTT. Protein product: CASLAGDSTDTQYF. V and J are TRBV5-1 and TRBJ2-3; TRBD2 aligns across 10 bases. The CDR3 contains 14 residues. V trimming: 8 bases; J trimming: 0 bases; junction bases outside the gene matches: 3. Looked up from germline, CDR1 is SGHRS and CDR2 is YFSETQ.

The chain has TRBV15 and TRBJ2-1; 8 nucleotides match TRBD2. Germline values: CDR1 LNHNV, CDR2 YYDKDF (reference sequence). This CDR3 has 16 residues. Germline trimming cut 1 base from V and 4 bases from J; bases unmatched to any gene: 6. The CDR3: CATSRGSGMAYNEQFF. In DNA form, the CDR3 reads TGTGCCACCAGCAGAGGTAGCGGGATGGCGTACAATGAGCAGTTCTTC.

This chain joins TRBV19 and TRBJ2-5; 7 bases match TRBD2. The J call is doubtful: the DNA matches TRBJ2-7 better. The CDR3 has 13 amino acids. CDR1 and CDR2 from the germline V gene are LNHDA and SQIVND (reference sequence). The CDR3, as DNA: TGTGCCAGTAGTCGGAGGCGCGGGAGCGAGCAGTACTTC. Its protein is CASSRRRGSEQYF.

CDR3 bases: TGTGCCAGTAGTATGGCAGGCTACGAGCAGTACTTC. The encoded protein is CASSMAGYEQYF. The V call is TRBV19, the J call TRBJ2-7; D is uncertain. The V gene lost 3 bases and the J gene lost 3 bases, with 6 bases spanning the gap. CDR3 length: 12 residues. The germline V gene has CDR1 LNHDA and CDR2 SQIVND (reference sequence).

The chain couples TRBV7-2 to TRBJ2-1; TRBD2 might be the D (6 bases). V shed 1 base and J shed 7 bases, with 17 bases lying between them. The V gene's germline CDR1 is SGHTA and CDR2 FQGNSA. The CDR3 runs to 16 residues. CDR3 bases: TGTGCCAGCAGCTTAGTCAATTTAGGCGGACTAAATGAGCAGTTCTTC. The encoded protein is CASSLVNLGGLNEQFF.

The rearrangement links TRBV19 to TRBJ2-1; 9 bases are a match to TRBD1. The CDR3 covers 14 residues. Germline V CDR1 and CDR2: LNHDA, SQIVND (reference sequence). V lost 2 bases and J lost 7; bases outside the gene matches: 3. Here the CDR3 DNA reads TGTGCCAGTAGTATACGGACAGGGGCAAATGAGCAGTTCTTC. Translated: CASSIRTGANEQFF.

This sequence joins TRBV5-1 and TRBJ2-1; D is perhaps TRBD1 (5 bases). This CDR3 region has 13 residues. Trimming stripped 5 bases from V and 6 bases from J, with 12 bases between. CDR1 and CDR2 (germline): SGHRS, YFSETQ. CDR3 protein: CASSWTPANEQFF. The CDR3 DNA is TGCGCCAGCAGTTGGACACCTGCCAATGAGCAGTTCTTC.

This clone appeared a single time. V is TRBV10-3 and J is TRBJ1-2; tentative D call: TRBD1 (5 bases). Germline V gene lookup returns CDR1 ENHRY and CDR2 SYGVKD. V was pared by 7 bases and J by 4 bases, with 16 bases between. CDR3 length: 14 amino acids. The CDR3 loop is CAITPRGTSYGYTF. Here the CDR3 DNA reads TGTGCCATCACCCCCCGGGGGACCTCCTATGGCTACACCTTC.

This sequence joins TRBV19 and TRBJ2-7; 10 nucleotides line up with TRBD2. Germline trimming cut 0 bases from V and 2 bases from J; bases unmatched to any gene: 4. The CDR3 is 16 amino acids. Germline CDR1 is LNHDA and CDR2 is SQIVND (reference sequence). The CDR3 bases are TGTGCCAGTAGTATAGACCTAGCGGGAGTCCCCTACGAGCAGTACTTC. This sequence encodes CASSIDLAGVPYEQYF.

The chain carries TRBV25-1 and TRBJ1-3; 7 bases agree with TRBD1. CDR1 and CDR2 from the germline V gene are MGHDK and SYGVNS. V shed 4 bases and J 2 bases; nucleotides not matched to a gene: 8. This CDR3 region has 16 residues. CDR3 in amino acids: CASSVDREGPGNTIYF. The CDR3 DNA sequence: TGTGCCAGCAGTGTCGACAGGGAAGGACCTGGAAACACCATATATTTT.

This chain connects TRBV28 to TRBJ1-1, with 8 bases identical to TRBD1. The CDR3 covers 15 residues. Looked up from germline, CDR1 is MDHEN and CDR2 is SYDVKM. J lost 9 bases, V lost 4 bases, and 13 bases had no gene match. The CDR3 region has the DNA TGTGCCAGCAGTTCGGTAGTAGGGACAGGAGGAAAAGCTTTCTTT. Translating it yields CASSSVVGTGGKAFF.

The V and J genes are TRBV28 and TRBJ2-7, with D maybe TRBD2 (6 bases). Looked up from germline, CDR1 is MDHEN and CDR2 is SYDVKM. This CDR3 region has 14 residues. The V gene lost 5 bases and the J gene lost 3 bases, with 14 bases spanning the gap. The CDR3 nucleotides are TGTGCCAGCAGTCCCCGGGAGACAATCTACGAGCAGTACTTC. This encodes CASSPRETIYEQYF. Based on the CDR3 plus reference TRBV28 and TRBJ2-7, the full variable domain is DVKVTQSSRYLVKRTGEKVFLECVQDMDHENMFWYRQDPGLGLRLIYFSYDVKMKEKGDIPEGYSVSREKKERFSLILESASTNQTSMYLCASSPRETIYEQYFGPGTRLTVT.

This clone has at least ten counts. The CDR3 nucleotides read TGTGCCAGCAGCTTATCCAGCACCGCAGATACGCAGTATTTT. Protein product: CASSLSSTADTQYF. The rearrangement joins TRBV7-3 to TRBJ2-3; no firm D call. The V end was cut by 2 bases, the J end by 4 bases, with 10 bases between. The CDR3 loop spans 14 amino acids. Germline V gene lookup returns CDR1 SGHTA and CDR2 FQGTGA.

This clone was detected only once. The chain recombines TRBV10-3 with TRBJ1-5; D may be TRBD1 (5 bases). The CDR3 covers 17 residues. Trimming stripped 6 bases from V and 5 bases from J, with 23 bases between. Per germline, CDR1 ENHRY and CDR2 SYGVKD. The CDR3 DNA reads as TGTGCCATCAGCGACCCCCGGGGACGGGGAGTTGATCAGCCCCAGCATTTT. It translates to CAISDPRGRGVDQPQHF.

This clone was recorded a few times. This rearrangement joins TRBV6-5 to TRBJ1-2; no clear D gene. Germline CDR1 is MNHEY and CDR2 is SVGAGI. V shed 8 bases and J shed 5 bases, with 9 bases lying between them. This CDR3 region has 11 residues. The CDR3 DNA reads as TGTGCCAGCTGGGCGGGGTATGGCTACACCTTC. Translating it yields CASWAGYGYTF.

The chain carries TRBV27 and TRBJ1-2; possible D gene TRBD1, 6 bases. V lost 6 bases and J lost 4, with 15 bases in between. The V gene's germline CDR1 is MNHEY and CDR2 SMNVEV (reference sequence). CDR3 length equals 14 residues. CDR3 nucleotides: TGTGCCAGCAGCTTCAAGGGGGGGGTCTATGGCTACACCTTC. Its protein product is CASSFKGGVYGYTF.

The rearrangement links TRBV27 to TRBJ2-2; D unresolved. The CDR3 is made up of 12 amino acids. V dropped 10 bases and J dropped 2 bases, with 8 bases sitting between them. CDR1 and CDR2 from the germline V gene are MNHEY and SMNVEV (reference sequence). The CDR3 coding sequence is TGTGCCACCGCGGACAACACCGGGGAGCTGTTTTTT. It specifies CATADNTGELFF.

The V gene is TRBV5-6, the J gene TRBJ2-7; no clear D. Trimming shortened V by 0 bases and J by 0 bases, and 4 bases separated the two germline ends. The CDR3 extends over 13 amino acids. CDR1 and CDR2 (germline): SGHDT, YYEEEE. The CDR3 DNA reads as TGTGCCAGCAGCTTGGGCAGCTCCTACGAGCAGTACTTC. Its translation: CASSLGSSYEQYF.

The V gene is TRBV7-8, the J gene TRBJ1-1, with D unclear. The CDR3 totals 15 residues. CDR1 is SGHVS and CDR2 is FQNEAQ in the germline V gene. Trimming pared 5 bases from V and 4 bases from J, leaving 17 bases between. CDR3 nucleotide sequence: TGTGCCAGCAGCCCAGACCCCGGGTGGCTCACTGAAGCTTTCTTT. It encodes CASSPDPGWLTEAFF.

The CDR3 DNA is TGCGCCAGCAGCTTGGGCCGTATAGGGGCTGACTTGGTGTTTTTT. Protein: CASSLGRIGADLVFF. The chain combines TRBV5-1 with TRBJ2-2; weak D call: TRBD1 (5 bases). Germline values: CDR1 SGHRS, CDR2 YFSETQ. The CDR3 sequence is 15 residues long. V was cut by 0 bases and J by 15 bases, with 21 bases left in between.

The genes are TRBV27 and TRBJ1-6; maybe TRBD1 (5 bases). Germline CDR1 reads MNHEY; CDR2 reads SMNVEV (reference sequence). CDR3 length equals 16 residues. Trimming left V 6 bases short and J 6 bases short, with 18 bases between. The CDR3: CASSSRGGFSNSPLHF. In DNA, the CDR3 is TGTGCCAGCAGCTCGCGCGGGGGATTTAGTAATTCACCCCTCCACTTT.

V usage is TRBV7-9 and J usage is TRBJ1-4, with unresolved D. Germline CDR1 and CDR2: SEHNR and FQNEAQ (reference sequence). The V and J ends lost 2 bases and 0 bases respectively, with 4 bases between them. The CDR3 runs to 14 residues. The CDR3 sequence is CASSLKSTNEKLFF. The CDR3 bases are TGTGCCAGCAGCTTAAAATCAACTAATGAAAAACTGTTTTTT. Full variable domain (rest looked up from reference TRBV7-9 and TRBJ1-4): DTGVSQNPRHKITKRGQNVTFRCDPISEHNRLYWYRQTLGQGPEFLTYFQNEAQLEKSRLLSDRFSAERPKGSFSTLEIQRTEQGDSAMYLCASSLKSTNEKLFFGSGTQLSVL.

This sequence joins TRBV28 and TRBJ2-7, with TRBD2 identical over 7 bases. CDR3 size: 14 residues. Losses at the gene ends were 6 bases for V and 0 bases for J; bases not matched to a gene: 5. CDR1 and CDR2 (germline): MDHEN, SYDVKM. CDR3 coding DNA: TGTGCCAGCAGCGATCCGGGAGGCTCCTACGAGCAGTACTTC. Residues: CASSDPGGSYEQYF.

There are a few counts of this clone. CDR3 nucleotides: TGCGCCAGCAGCCAAGGTGGACAGGGGTACTACGAGCAGTACTTC. Amino acid sequence: CASSQGGQGYYEQYF. The chain links TRBV4-1 to TRBJ2-7, with TRBD1 identical over 9 bases. After removal of 1 base from V and 3 bases from J, the junction contained 4 bases not matched to a gene. The germline CDR1 and CDR2 sequences are MGHRA and YSYEKL. The length of the CDR3 is 15 residues.

The gene calls are TRBV9 and TRBJ1-3, with D tentatively TRBD1 (5 bases). Germline V lookup: CDR1 SGDLS, CDR2 YYNGEE. The CDR3 has 15 residues. V was shortened by 0 bases and J by 2 bases, with 9 bases between the two germline ends. The CDR3 region is CASSVGIGAGNTIYF. In DNA form, the CDR3 reads TGTGCCAGCAGCGTAGGTATAGGGGCTGGAAACACCATATATTTT.

The genes are TRBV10-3 and TRBJ1-1; 8 bases are shared with TRBD1. In germline, CDR1 is ENHRY, CDR2 SYGVKD. The CDR3 covers 14 residues. V gave up 6 bases and J gave up 0 bases; unmatched junction bases: 3. The CDR3 DNA reads as TGTGCCATCAGGACAGGGGCGCTGAACACTGAAGCTTTCTTT. Translation gives CAIRTGALNTEAFF.

J is TRBJ2-2 and V is TRBV4-3; tentative D call: TRBD2 (6 bases). The CDR3 spans 16 residues. Trimming left V 0 bases short and J 0 bases short, with 8 bases between. Per the germline V gene, CDR1 is LGHNA and CDR2 is YSLEER. CDR3 in amino acids: CASSQEPGANTGELFF. The DNA for the CDR3 is TGCGCCAGCAGCCAAGAGCCGGGGGCGAACACCGGGGAGCTGTTTTTT.

The chain is built from TRBV19 and TRBJ1-2; 8 bases align to TRBD1. This CDR3 contains 13 residues. V trimming: 4 bases; J trimming: 5 bases; junction bases outside the gene matches: 3. Germline V gene data show CDR1 as LNHDA and CDR2 as SQIVND (reference sequence). The chain's CDR3 is CASSTGGGYGYTF. The CDR3 DNA sequence: TGTGCCAGTAGTACAGGGGGCGGGTATGGCTACACCTTC.

This chain connects TRBV2 to TRBJ2-1; a weak D match, TRBD1 (5 bases). Germline lookup yields CDR1 SNHLY and CDR2 FYNNEI. This CDR3 contains 15 residues. The V end was cut by 6 bases, the J end by 8 bases, with 20 bases between. CDR3: CASSSTTIQGDEQFF. For the CDR3, the DNA is TGTGCCAGCAGCTCAACTACCATTCAGGGTGATGAGCAGTTCTTC.

V is TRBV21-1 and J is TRBJ2-7; TRBD2, as called in the table, went unchecked against the DNA. TRBV21-1 is an annotated pseudogene. This CDR3 has 17 amino acids. For the CDR3, the DNA is TGTGCCAGCAGCCCAATACCAGAGGGAGGGATCCCCTACGAGCAGTACTTC. Translating it yields CASSPIPEGGIPYEQYF.